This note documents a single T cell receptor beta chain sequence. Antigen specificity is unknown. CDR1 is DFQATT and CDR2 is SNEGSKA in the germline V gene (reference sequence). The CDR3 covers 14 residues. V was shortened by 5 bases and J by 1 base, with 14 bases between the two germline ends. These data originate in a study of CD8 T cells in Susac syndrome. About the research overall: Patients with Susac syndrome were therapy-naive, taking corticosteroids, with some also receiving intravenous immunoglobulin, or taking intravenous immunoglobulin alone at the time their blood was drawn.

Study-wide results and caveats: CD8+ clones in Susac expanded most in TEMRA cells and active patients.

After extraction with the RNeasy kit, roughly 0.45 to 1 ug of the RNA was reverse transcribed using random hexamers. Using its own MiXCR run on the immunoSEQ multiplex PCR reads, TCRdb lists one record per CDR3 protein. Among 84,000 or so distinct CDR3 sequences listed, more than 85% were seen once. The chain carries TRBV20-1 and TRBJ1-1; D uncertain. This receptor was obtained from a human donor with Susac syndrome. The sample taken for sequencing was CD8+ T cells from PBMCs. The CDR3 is CSALGGVKNTEAFF. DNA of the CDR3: TGCAGTGCTCTCGGCGGGGTGAAGAACACTGAAGCTTTCTTT.